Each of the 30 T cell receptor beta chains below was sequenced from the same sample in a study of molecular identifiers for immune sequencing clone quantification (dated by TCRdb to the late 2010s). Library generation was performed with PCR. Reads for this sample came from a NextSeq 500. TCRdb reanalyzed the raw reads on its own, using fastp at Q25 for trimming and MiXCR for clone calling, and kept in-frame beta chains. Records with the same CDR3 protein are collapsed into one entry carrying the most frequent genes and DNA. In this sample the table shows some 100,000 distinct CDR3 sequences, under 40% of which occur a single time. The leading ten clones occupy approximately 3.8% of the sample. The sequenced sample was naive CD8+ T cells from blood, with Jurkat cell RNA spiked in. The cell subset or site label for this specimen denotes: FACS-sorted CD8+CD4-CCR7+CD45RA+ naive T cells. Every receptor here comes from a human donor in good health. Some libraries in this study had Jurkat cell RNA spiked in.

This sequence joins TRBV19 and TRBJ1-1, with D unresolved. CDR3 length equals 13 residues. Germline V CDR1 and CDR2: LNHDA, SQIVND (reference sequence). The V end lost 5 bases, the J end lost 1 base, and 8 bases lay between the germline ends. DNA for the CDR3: TGTGCCAGTAGTTTTGGCTGGAACACTGAAGCTTTCTTT. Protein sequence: CASSFGWNTEAFF.

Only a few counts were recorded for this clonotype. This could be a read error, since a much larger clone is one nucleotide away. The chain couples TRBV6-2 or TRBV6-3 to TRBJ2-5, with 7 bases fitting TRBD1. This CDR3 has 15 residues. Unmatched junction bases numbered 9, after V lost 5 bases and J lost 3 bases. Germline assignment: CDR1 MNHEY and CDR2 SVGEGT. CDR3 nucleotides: TGTGCCAGCAGTGATTGGACAGGTACTGAAGAGACCCAGTACTTC. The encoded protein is CASSDWTGTEETQYF.

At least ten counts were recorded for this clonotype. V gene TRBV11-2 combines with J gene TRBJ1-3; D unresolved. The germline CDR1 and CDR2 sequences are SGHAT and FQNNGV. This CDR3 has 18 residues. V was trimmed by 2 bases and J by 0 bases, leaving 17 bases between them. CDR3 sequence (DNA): TGTGCCAGCAGCTTATTAAGGTGGAGGACGGCCTCTGGAAACACCATATATTTT. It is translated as CASSLLRWRTASGNTIYF.

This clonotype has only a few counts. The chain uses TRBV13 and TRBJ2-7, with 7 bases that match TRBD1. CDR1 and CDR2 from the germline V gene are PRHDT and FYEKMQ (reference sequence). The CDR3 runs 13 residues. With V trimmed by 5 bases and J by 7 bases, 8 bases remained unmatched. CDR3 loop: CASSPRQGREQYF. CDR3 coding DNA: TGTGCCAGCAGCCCCCGACAGGGACGAGAGCAGTACTTC.

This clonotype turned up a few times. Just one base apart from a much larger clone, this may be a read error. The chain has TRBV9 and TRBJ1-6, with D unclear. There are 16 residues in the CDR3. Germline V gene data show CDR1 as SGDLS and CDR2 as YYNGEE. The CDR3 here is CASSASKSSYNLPLHF. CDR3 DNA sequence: TGTGCCAGCAGCGCATCCAAGAGCTCCTATAATTTACCCCTCCACTTT.

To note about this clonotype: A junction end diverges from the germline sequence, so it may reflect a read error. CDR3 nucleotides: TGTGCCAGCTGCTTATGGACAGGGGTTGTGGAGACCCAGTACTTC. It yields the protein CASCLWTGVVETQYF. The chain links TRBV7-9 to TRBJ2-5, with 9 bases aligning to TRBD1. This CDR3 region has 15 residues. From germline, CDR1 is SEHNR and CDR2 FQNEAQ (reference sequence).

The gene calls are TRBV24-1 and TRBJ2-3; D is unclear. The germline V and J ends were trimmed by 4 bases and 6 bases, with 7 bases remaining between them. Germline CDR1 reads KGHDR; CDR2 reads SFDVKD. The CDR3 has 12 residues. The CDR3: CATSDPLDTQYF. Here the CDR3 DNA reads TGTGCCACCAGTGACCCCCTGGATACGCAGTATTTT.

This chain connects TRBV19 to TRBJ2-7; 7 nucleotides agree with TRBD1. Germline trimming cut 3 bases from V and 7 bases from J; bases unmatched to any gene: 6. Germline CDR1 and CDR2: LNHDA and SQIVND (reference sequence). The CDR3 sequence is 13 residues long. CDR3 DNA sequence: TGTGCCAGTAGTATCGGACAGGTGAAGGAGCAGTACTTC. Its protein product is CASSIGQVKEQYF.

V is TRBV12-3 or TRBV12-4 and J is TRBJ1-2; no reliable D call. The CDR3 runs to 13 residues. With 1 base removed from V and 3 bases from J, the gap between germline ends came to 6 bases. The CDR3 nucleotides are TGTGCCAGCAGTTTAGGACGGTACTATGGCTACACCTTC. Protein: CASSLGRYYGYTF.

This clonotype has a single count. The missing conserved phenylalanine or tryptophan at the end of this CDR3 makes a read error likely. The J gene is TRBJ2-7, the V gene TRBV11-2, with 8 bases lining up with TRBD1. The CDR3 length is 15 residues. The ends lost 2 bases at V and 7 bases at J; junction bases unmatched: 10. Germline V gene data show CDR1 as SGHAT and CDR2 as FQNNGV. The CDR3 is CASSLTWTGILEQYI. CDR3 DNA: TGTGCCAGCAGCTTAACCTGGACAGGGATACTTGAGCAGTACATC.

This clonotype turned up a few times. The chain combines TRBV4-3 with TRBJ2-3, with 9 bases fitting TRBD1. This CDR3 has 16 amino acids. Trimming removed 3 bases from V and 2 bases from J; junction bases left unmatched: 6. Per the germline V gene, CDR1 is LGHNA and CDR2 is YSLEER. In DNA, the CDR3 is TGCGCCAGCAGCCAGACCGGGACAGGGATCACAGATACGCAGTATTTT. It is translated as CASSQTGTGITDTQYF.

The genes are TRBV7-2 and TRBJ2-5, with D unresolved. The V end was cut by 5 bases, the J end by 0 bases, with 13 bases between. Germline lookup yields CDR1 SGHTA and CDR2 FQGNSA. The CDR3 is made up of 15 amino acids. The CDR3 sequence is CASSPLRHYQETQYF. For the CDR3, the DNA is TGTGCCAGCAGCCCCCTTCGACATTACCAAGAGACCCAGTACTTC.

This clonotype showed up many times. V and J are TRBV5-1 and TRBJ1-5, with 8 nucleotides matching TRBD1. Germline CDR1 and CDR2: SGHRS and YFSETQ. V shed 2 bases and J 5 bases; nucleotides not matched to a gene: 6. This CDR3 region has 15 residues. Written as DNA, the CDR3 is TGCGCCAGCAGCTTTGGGCAGGGGGCGCATCAGCCCCAGCATTTT. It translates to CASSFGQGAHQPQHF.

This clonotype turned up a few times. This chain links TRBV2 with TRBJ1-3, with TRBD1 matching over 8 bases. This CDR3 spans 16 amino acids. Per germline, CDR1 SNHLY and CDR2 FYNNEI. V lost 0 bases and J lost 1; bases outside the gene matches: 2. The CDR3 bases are TGTGCCAGCAGTGAAGCATGGGACAGGTCTGGAAACACCATATATTTT. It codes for CASSEAWDRSGNTIYF. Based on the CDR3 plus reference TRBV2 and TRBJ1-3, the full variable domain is EPEVTQTPSHQVTQMGQEVILRCVPISNHLYFYWYRQILGQKVEFLVSFYNNEISEKSEIFDDQFSVERPDGSNFTLKIRSTKLEDSAMYFCASSEAWDRSGNTIYFGEGSWLTVV.

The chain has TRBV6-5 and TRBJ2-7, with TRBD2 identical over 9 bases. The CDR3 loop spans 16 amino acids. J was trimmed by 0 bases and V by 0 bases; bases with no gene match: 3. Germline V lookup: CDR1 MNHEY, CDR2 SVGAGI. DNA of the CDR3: TGTGCCAGCAGTTACTCCCCGACTAGCGGCTCCTACGAGCAGTACTTC. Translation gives CASSYSPTSGSYEQYF.

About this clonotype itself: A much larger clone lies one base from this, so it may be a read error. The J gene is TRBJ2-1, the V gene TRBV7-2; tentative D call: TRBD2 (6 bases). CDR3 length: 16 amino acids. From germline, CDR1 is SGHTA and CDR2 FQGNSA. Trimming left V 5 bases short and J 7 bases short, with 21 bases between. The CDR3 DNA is TGTGCCAGCAGCCCTACTAGCAGGAGAGATTGGAATGAGCAGTTCTTC. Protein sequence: CASSPTSRRDWNEQFF.

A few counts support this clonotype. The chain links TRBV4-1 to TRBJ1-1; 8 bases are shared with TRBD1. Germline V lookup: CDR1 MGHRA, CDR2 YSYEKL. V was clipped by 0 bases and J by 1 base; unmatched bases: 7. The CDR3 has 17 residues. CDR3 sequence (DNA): TGCGCCAGCAGCCAAGATCCGCCAGGGGGCTGGAACACTGAAGCTTTCTTT. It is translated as CASSQDPPGGWNTEAFF.

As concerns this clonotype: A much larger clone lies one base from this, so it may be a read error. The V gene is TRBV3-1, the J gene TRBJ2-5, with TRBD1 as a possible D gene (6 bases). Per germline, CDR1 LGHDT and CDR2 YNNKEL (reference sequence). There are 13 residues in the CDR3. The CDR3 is CVSTQGPEETQYF. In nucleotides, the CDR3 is TGTGTCAGCACCCAGGGGCCGGAGGAGACCCAGTACTTC.

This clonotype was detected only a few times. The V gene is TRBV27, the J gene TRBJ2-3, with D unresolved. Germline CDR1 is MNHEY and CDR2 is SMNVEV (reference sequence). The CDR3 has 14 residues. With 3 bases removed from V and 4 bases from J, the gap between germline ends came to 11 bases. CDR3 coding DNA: TGTGCCAGCAGTTTGGGGAAGAAGGCAGATACGCAGTATTTT. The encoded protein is CASSLGKKADTQYF.

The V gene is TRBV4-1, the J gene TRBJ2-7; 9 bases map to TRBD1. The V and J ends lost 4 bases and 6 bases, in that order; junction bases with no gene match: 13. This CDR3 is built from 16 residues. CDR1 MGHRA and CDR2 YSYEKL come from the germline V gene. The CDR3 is CASSRSPGQGFAEQYF. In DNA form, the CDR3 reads TGCGCCAGCAGCCGGTCTCCAGGACAGGGGTTTGCCGAGCAGTACTTC.

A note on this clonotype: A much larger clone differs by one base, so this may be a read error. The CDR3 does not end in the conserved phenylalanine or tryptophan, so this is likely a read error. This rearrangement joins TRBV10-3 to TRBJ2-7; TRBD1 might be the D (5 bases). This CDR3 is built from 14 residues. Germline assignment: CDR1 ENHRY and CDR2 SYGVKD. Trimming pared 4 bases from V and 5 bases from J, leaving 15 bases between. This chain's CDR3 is CAISGVLKGHEQYY. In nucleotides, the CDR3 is TGTGCCATCAGTGGGGTCCTAAAGGGGCACGAGCAGTACTAC.

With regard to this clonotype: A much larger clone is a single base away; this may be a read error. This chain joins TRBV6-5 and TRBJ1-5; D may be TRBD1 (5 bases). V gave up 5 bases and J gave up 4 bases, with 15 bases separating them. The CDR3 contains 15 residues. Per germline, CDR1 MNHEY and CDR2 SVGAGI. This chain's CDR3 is CASSSLPGRNQPQHF. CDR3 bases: TGTGCCAGCAGTAGCCTCCCGGGGCGGAATCAGCCCCAGCATTTT.

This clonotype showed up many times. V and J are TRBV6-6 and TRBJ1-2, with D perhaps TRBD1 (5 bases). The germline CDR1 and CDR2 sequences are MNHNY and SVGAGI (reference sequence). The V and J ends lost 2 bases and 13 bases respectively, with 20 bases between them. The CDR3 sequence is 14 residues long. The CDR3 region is CASSYLIDSRSSTF. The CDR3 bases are TGTGCCAGCAGTTACCTGATTGACAGCAGGTCTTCCACCTTC.

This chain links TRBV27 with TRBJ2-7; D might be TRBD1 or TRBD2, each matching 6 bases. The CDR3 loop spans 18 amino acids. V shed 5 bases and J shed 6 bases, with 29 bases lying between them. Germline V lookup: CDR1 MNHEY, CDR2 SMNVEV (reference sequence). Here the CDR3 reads CASSDSPSGLIRGREQYF. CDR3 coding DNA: TGTGCCAGCAGTGATTCCCCCAGCGGGTTGATACGGGGGCGCGAGCAGTACTTC.

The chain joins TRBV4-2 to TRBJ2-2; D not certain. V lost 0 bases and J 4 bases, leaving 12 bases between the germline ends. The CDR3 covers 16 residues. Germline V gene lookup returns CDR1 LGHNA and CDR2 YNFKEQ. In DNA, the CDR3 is TGTGCCAGCAGCCAAGAAGTAGGCGACCCCACCGGGGAGCTGTTTTTT. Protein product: CASSQEVGDPTGELFF.

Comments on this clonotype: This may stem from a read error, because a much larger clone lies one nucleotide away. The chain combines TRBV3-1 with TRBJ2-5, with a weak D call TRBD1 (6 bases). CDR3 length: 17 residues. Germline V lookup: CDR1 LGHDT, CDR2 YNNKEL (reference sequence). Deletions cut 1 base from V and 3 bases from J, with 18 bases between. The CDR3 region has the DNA TGTGCCAGCAGCCAAGTGAGACTAACCGAGGGGGAAGAGACCCAGTACTTC. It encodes CASSQVRLTEGEETQYF.

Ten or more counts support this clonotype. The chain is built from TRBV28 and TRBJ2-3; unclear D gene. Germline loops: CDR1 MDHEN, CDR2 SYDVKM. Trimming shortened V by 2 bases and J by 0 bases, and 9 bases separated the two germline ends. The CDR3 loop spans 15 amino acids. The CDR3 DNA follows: TGTGCCAGCAGTTTAAGGAGACCTAGCACAGATACGCAGTATTTT. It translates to CASSLRRPSTDTQYF.

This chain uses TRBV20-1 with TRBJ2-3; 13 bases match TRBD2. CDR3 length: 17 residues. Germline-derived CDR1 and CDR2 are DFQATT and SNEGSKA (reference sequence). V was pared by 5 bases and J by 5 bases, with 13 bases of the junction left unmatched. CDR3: CSAELWTSGRGVDTQYF. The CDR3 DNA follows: TGCAGTGCTGAACTGTGGACTAGCGGGAGAGGTGTAGATACGCAGTATTTT.

This CDR3 reads CASSPGPVPAYEQYF. DNA of the CDR3: TGTGCCAGCAGCCCGGGTCCGGTGCCTGCCTACGAGCAGTACTTC. The rearrangement uses TRBV27 and TRBJ2-7, with D hard to call. Germline V gene lookup returns CDR1 MNHEY and CDR2 SMNVEV (reference sequence). V was trimmed by 6 bases and J by 2 bases, leaving 17 bases between them. There are 15 residues in the CDR3.

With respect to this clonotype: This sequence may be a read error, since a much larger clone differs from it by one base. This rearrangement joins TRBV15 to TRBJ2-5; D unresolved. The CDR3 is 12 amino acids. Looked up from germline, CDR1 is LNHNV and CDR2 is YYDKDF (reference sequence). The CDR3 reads CATGSLRETQYF. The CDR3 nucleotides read TGTGCCACCGGCAGCCTCAGAGAGACCCAGTACTTC.